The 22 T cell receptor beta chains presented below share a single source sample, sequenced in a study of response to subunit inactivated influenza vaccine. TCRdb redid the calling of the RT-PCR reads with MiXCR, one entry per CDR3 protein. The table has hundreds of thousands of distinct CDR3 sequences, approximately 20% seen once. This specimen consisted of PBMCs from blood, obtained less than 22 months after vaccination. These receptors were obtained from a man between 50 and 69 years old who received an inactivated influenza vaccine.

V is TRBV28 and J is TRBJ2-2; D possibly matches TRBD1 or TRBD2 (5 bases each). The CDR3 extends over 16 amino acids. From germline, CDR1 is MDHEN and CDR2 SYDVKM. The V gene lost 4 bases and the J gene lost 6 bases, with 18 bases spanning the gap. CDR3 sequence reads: CASSSWGLSGPGELFF. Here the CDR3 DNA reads TGTGCCAGCAGTTCCTGGGGCCTGAGCGGTCCCGGGGAGCTGTTTTTT.

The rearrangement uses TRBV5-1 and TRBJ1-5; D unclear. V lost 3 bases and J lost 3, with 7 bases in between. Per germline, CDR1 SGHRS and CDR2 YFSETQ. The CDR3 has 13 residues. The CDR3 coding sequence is TGCGCCAGCAGCTCCGACACCAATCAGCCCCAGCATTTT. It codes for CASSSDTNQPQHF.

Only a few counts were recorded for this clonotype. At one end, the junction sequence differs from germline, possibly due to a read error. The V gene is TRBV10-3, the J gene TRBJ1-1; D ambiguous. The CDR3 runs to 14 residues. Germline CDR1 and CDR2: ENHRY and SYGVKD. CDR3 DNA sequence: TGTGCCATCAGGATGGTCAAAGGGAACACTGAAGCCTTCTTT. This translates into CAIRMVKGNTEAFF.

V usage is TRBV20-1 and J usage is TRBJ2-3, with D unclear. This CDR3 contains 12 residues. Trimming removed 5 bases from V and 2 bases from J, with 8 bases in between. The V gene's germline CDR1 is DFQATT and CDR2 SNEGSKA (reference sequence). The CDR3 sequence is CSARTPTDTQYF. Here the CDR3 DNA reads TGCAGTGCTCGAACCCCCACAGATACGCAGTATTTT.

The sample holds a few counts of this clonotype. The CDR3 loop is CASRLVTTSSYNEQFF. The CDR3, as DNA: TGTGCAAGTCGCTTAGTCACGACTAGTTCCTACAATGAGCAGTTCTTC. The gene calls are TRBV12-2 and TRBJ2-1. TRBV12-2 has pseudogene status. The CDR3 is 16 amino acids.

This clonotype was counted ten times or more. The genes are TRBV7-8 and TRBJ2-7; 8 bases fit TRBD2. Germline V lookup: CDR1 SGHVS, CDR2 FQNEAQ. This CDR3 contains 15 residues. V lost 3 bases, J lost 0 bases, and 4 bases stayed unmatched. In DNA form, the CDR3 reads TGTGCCAGCAGCTTGACTAGCGCACGCTCCTACGAGCAGTACTTC. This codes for CASSLTSARSYEQYF.

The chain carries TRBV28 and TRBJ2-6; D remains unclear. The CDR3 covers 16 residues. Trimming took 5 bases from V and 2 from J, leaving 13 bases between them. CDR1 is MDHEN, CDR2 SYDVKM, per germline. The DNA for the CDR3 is TGTGCCAGCAGTAACCCCCTAAGGACTGGGGCCAACGTCCTGACTTTC. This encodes CASSNPLRTGANVLTF.

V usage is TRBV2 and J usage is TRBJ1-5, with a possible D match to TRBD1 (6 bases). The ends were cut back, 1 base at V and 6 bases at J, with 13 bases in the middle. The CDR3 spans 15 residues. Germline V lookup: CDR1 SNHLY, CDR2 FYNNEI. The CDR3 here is CASSEGRGPGQPQHF. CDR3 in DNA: TGTGCCAGCAGTGAAGGCCGGGGGCCGGGTCAGCCCCAGCATTTT.

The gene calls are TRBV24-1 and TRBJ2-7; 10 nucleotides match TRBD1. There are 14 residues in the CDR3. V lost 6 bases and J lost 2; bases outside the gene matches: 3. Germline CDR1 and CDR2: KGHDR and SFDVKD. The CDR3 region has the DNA TGTGCCACCAGTCCAGGACAGGGGGCCTACGAGCAGTACTTC. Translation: CATSPGQGAYEQYF.

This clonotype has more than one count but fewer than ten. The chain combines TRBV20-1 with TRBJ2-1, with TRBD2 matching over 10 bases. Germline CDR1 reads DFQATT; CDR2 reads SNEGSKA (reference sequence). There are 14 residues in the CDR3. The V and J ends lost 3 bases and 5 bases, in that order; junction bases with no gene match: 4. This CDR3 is CSARILAGDNEQFF. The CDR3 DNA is TGCAGTGCTAGGATCCTAGCGGGAGACAATGAGCAGTTCTTC.

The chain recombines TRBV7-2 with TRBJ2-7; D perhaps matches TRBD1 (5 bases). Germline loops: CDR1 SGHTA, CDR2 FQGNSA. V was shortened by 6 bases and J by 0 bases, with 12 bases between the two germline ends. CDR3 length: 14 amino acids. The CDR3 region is CASRLSTVSYEQYF. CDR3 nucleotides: TGTGCCAGCAGGCTATCGACAGTCTCCTACGAGCAGTACTTC.

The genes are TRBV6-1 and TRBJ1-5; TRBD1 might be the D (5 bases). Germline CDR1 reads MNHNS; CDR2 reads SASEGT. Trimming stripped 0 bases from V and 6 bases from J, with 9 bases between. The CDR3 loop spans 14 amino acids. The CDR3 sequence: CASSEAWGGQPQHF. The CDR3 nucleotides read TGTGCCAGCAGTGAAGCCTGGGGCGGTCAGCCCCAGCATTTT.

CDR3 residues: CASSYQLDPKSGTEAFF. CDR3 coding DNA: TGTGCCAGCAGTTACCAACTCGATCCAAAGTCGGGAACTGAAGCTTTCTTT. The genes are TRBV6-5 and TRBJ1-1; D not certain. Trimming removed 2 bases from V and 5 bases from J, with 21 bases in between. There are 17 residues in the CDR3. Germline CDR1 is MNHEY and CDR2 is SVGAGI.

CDR3 sequence: CASSFPAAGDYNSPLHF. The CDR3, as DNA: TGTGCCAGCAGTTTCCCGGCGGCAGGCGATTATAATTCACCCCTCCACTTT. The chain joins TRBV28 to TRBJ1-6; D is unclear. Trimming stripped 3 bases from V and 4 bases from J, with 16 bases between. The CDR3 runs to 17 residues. CDR1 and CDR2 from the germline V gene are MDHEN and SYDVKM.

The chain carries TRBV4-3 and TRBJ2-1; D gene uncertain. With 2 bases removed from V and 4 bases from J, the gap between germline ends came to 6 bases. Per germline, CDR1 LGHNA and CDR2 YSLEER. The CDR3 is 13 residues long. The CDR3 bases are TGCGCCAGCAGCCAAAGGAATTACAATGAGCAGTTCTTC. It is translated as CASSQRNYNEQFF.

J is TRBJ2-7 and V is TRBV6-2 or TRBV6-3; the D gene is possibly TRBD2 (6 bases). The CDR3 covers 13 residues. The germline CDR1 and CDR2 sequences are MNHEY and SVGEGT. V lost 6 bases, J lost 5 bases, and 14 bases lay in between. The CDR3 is CASRPGGGNEQYF. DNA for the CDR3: TGTGCCAGCAGGCCCGGGGGAGGCAACGAGCAGTACTTC.

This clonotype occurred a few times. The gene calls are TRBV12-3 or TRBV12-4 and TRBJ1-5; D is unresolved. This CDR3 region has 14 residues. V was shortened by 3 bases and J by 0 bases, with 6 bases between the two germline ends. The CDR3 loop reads CASSFDDSNQPQHF. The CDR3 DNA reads TGTGCCAGCAGTTTCGACGATAGCAATCAGCCCCAGCATTTT.

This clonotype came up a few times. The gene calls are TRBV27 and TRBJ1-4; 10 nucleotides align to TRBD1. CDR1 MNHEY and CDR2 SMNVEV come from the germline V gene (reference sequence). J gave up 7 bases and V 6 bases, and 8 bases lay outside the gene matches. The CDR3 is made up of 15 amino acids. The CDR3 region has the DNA TGTGCCAGCAGGGAAAGCCGGACAGGGGGTGAAAAACTGTTTTTT. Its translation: CASRESRTGGEKLFF.

The CDR3 loop is CSVGFFSSYEQYF. The CDR3, as DNA: TGCAGCGTTGGCTTTTTTTCCTCCTACGAGCAGTACTTC. The chain joins TRBV29-1 to TRBJ2-7; no clear D gene. V was shortened by 4 bases and J by 0 bases, with 10 bases between the two germline ends. The CDR3 has 13 amino acids. Germline CDR1 reads SQVTM; CDR2 reads ANQGSEA.

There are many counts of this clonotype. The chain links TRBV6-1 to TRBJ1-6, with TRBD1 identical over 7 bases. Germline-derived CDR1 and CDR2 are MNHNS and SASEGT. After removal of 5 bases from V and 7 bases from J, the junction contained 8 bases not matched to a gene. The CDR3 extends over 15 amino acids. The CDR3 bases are TGTGCCAGCAGTCCAATGGGACAGTCAAATTCACCCCTCCACTTT. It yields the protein CASSPMGQSNSPLHF.

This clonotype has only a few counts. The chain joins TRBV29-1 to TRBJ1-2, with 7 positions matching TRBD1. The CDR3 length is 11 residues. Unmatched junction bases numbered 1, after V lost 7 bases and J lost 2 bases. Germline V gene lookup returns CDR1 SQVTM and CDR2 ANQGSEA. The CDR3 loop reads CSAQGNYGYTF. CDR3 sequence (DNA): TGCAGCGCACAGGGGAACTATGGCTACACCTTC. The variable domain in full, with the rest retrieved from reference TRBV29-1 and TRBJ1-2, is SAVISQKPSRDICQRGTSLTIQCQVDSQVTMMFWYRQQPGQSLTLIATANQGSEATYESGFVIDKFPISRPNLTFSTLTVSNMSPEDSSIYLCSAQGNYGYTFGSGTRLTVV.

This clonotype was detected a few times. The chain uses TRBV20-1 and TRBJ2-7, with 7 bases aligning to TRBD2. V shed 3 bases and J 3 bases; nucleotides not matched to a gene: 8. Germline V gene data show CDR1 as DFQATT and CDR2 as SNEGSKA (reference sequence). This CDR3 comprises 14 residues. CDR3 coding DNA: TGCAGTGCTAGGTCTTTGGGGGGGGTCTACGAGCAGTACTTC. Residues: CSARSLGGVYEQYF.